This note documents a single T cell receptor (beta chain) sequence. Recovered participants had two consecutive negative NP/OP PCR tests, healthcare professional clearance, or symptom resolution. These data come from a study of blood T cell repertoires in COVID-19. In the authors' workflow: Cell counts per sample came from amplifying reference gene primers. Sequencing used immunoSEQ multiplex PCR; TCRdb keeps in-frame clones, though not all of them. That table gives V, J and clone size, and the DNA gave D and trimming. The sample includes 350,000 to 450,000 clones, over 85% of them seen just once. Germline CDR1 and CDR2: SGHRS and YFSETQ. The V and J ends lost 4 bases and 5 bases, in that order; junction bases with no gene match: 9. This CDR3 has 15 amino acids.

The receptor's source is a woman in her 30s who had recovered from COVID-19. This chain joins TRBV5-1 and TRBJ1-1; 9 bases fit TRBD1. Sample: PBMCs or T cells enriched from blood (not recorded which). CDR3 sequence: CASSPNTDRGTEAFF. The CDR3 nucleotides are TGCGCCAGCAGCCCCAACACGGACAGGGGTACTGAAGCTTTCTTT.